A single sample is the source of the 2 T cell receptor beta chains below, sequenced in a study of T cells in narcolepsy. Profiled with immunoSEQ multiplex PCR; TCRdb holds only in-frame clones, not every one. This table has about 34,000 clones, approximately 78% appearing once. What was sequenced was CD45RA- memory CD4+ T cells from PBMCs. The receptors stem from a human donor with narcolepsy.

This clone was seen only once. The CDR3 nucleotides are TGTGCCAGTAGTAACTCTCTAAGCTACGAGCAGTACTTC. Translating it yields CASSNSLSYEQYF. This rearrangement joins TRBV19 to TRBJ2-5; D is uncertain. The J call may be wrong; the DNA end is better matched by TRBJ2-7. The germline V gene encodes CDR1 LNHDA and CDR2 SQIVND (reference sequence). The CDR3 spans 13 residues.

The CDR3 coding sequence is TGTGCCAGCAGCCTCCAGACGGGACAGGGAGAGCCCCAGCATTTT. Amino acid sequence: CASSLQTGQGEPQHF. The V gene is TRBV7-2, the J gene TRBJ1-5; TRBD1 aligns across 9 bases. This CDR3 has 15 residues. J gave up 8 bases and V 5 bases, and 10 bases lay outside the gene matches. CDR1 is SGHTA and CDR2 is FQGNSA in the germline V gene.